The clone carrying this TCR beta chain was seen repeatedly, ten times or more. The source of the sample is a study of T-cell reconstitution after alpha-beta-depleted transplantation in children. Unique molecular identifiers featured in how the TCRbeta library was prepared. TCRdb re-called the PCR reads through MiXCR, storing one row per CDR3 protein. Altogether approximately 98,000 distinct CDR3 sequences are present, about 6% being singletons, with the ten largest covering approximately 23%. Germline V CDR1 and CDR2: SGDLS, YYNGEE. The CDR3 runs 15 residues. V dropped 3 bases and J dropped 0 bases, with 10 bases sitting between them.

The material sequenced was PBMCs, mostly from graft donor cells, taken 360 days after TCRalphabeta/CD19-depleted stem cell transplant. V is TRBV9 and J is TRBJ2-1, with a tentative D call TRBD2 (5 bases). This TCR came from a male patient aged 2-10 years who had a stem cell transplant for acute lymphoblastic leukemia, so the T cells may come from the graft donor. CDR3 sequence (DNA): TGTGCCAGCAGCGATAGCGCGAGCTCCTACAATGAGCAGTTCTTC. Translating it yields CASSDSASSYNEQFF. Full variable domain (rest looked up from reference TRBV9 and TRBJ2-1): DSGVTQTPKHLITATGQRVTLRCSPRSGDLSVYWYQQSLDQGLQFLIQYYNGEERAKGNILERFSAQQFPDLHSELNLSSLELGDSALYFCASSDSASSYNEQFFGPGTRLTVL.